This TCR beta chain was captured by sequencing in a study of identical twins. This CDR3 spans 13 amino acids. In germline, CDR1 is DFQATT, CDR2 SNEGSKA (reference sequence). V trimming: 0 bases; J trimming: 4 bases; junction bases outside the gene matches: 3. One entry per CDR3 protein, called by TCRdb with MiXCR from the 5' RACE reads. The table has 700,000 or so distinct CDR3 sequences, less than 25% seen once. Only a few counts were recorded for this clonotype. The same data also went into a second study, on T cells expressing NK-cell markers. As that report states: The CD3+CD56-NKG2C+ fraction was also led by these clonotypes in a few donors.

The TCR sequence derives from a woman aged 18-29 years in good health. The specimen was PBMCs. The chain employs TRBV20-1 and TRBJ2-7, with TRBD2 identical over 7 bases. For the CDR3, the DNA is TGCAGTGCTAGAGATCGGCGGGAGTACGAGCAGTACTTC. This encodes CSARDRREYEQYF.